This paragraph covers one T cell receptor (beta chain) sequence. Seattle patients were enrolled during active infection and followed longitudinally. This entry comes from a study of blood T cell repertoires in COVID-19. Germline CDR1 reads ENHRY; CDR2 reads SYGVKD. With 7 bases removed from V and 0 bases from J, the gap between germline ends came to 18 bases. The CDR3 extends over 16 amino acids. TCRdb's table, derived via immunoSEQ multiplex PCR, lists solely in-frame clones and lacks some. The table records about 160,000 clones, 92% of them present only once. Material: peripheral blood. The sequence came from a man aged 30-40 years with COVID-19, enrolled during active disease. This chain links TRBV10-3 with TRBJ1-2, with D possibly being TRBD1 (6 bases). The CDR3 DNA reads as TGTGCCATCACCCCCCGACAGGACATAGCTAACTATGGCTACACCTTC. Protein: CAITPRQDIANYGYTF.